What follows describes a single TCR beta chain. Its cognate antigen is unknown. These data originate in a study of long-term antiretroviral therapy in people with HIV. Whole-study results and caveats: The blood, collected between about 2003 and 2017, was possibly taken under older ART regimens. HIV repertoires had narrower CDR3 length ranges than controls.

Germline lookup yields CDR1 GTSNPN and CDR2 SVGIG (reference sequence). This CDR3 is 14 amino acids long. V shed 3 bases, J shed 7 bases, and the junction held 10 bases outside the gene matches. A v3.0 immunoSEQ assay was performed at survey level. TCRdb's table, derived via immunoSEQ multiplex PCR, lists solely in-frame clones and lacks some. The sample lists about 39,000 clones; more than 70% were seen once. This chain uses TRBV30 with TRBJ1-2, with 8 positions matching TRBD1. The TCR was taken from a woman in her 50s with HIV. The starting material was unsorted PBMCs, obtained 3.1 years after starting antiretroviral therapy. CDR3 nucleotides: TGTGCCTGGAGGTGGACAGGGCCCCTAGGTGGCTACACCTTC. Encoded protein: CAWRWTGPLGGYTF.